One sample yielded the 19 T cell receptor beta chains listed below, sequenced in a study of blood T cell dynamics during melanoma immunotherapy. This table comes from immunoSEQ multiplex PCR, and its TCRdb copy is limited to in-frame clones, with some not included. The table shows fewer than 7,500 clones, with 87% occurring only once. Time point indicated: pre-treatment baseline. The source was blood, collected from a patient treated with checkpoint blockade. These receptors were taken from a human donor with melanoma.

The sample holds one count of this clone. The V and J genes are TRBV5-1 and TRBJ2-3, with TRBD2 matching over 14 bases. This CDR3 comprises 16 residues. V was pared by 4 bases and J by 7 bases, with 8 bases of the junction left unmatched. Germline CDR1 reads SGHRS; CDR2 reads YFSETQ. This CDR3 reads CASSSSGTSGGNTQYF. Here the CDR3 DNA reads TGCGCCAGCAGCAGTTCCGGGACTAGCGGGGGAAATACGCAGTATTTT.

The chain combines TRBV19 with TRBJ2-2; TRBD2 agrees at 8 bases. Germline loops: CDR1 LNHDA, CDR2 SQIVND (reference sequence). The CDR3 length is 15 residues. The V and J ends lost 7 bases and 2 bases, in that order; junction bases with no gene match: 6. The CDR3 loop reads CASTTSGTNTGELFF. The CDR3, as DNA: TGTGCCAGTACCACTAGCGGAACTAACACCGGGGAGCTGTTTTTT.

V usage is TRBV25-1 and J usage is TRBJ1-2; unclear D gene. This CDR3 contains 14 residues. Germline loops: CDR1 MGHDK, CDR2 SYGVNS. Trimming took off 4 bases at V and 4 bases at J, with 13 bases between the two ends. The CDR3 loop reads CASSAVSWSYGYTF. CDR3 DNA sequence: TGTGCCAGCAGTGCGGTGTCCTGGAGCTATGGCTACACCTTC.

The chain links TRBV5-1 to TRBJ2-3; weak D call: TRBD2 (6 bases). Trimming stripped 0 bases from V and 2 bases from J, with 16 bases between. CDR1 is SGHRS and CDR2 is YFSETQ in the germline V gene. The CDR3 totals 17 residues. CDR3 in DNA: TGCGCCAGCAGCTTGGGGGTGGAGGGCCCTTTCACAGATACGCAGTATTTT. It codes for CASSLGVEGPFTDTQYF.

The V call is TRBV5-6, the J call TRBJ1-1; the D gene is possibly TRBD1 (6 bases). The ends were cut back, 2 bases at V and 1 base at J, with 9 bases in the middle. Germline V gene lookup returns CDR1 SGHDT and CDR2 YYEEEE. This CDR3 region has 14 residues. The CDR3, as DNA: TGTGCCAGCAGCTTCGGCAGGGGGAACACTGAAGCTTTCTTT. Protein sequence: CASSFGRGNTEAFF.

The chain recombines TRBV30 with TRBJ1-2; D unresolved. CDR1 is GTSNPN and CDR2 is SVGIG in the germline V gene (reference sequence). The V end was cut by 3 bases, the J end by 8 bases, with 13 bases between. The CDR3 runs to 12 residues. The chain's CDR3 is CAWRVEKKGYTF. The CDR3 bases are TGTGCCTGGAGGGTTGAAAAGAAGGGCTACACCTTC.

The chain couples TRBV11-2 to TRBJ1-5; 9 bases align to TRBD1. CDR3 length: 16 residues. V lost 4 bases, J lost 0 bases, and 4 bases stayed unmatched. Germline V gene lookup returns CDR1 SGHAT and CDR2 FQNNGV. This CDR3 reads CASSSGQGYSNQPQHF. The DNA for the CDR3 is TGTGCCAGCAGCTCCGGACAGGGGTATAGCAATCAGCCCCAGCATTTT.

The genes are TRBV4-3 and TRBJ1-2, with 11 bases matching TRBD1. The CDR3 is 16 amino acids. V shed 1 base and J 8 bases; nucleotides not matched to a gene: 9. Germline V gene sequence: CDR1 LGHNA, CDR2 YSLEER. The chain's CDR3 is CASSQVSGDRGLGYTF. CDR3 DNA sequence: TGCGCCAGCAGCCAAGTCTCGGGGGACAGGGGGTTGGGCTACACCTTC.

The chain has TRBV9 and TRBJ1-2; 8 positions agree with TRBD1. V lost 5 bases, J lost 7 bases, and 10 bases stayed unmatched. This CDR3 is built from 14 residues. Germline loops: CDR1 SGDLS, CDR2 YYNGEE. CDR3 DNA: TGTGCCAGCAGAAGGACAGGGCAACGTCTTGGCTACACCTTC. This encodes CASRRTGQRLGYTF. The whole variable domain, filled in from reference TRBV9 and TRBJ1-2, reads DSGVTQTPKHLITATGQRVTLRCSPRSGDLSVYWYQQSLDQGLQFLIQYYNGEERAKGNILERFSAQQFPDLHSELNLSSLELGDSALYFCASRRTGQRLGYTFGSGTRLTVV.

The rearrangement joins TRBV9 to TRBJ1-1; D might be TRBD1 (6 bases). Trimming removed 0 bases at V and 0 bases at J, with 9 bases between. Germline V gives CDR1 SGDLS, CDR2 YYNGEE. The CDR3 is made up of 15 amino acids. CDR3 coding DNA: TGTGCCAGCAGCGTAGGGGGGCTCATGAACACTGAAGCTTTCTTT. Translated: CASSVGGLMNTEAFF.

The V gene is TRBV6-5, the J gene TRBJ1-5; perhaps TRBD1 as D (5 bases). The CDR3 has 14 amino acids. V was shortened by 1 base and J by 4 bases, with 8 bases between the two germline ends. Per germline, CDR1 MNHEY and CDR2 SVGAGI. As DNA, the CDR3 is TGTGCCAGCAGTTACTTGGGGGGGAATCAGCCCCAGCATTTT. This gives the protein CASSYLGGNQPQHF.

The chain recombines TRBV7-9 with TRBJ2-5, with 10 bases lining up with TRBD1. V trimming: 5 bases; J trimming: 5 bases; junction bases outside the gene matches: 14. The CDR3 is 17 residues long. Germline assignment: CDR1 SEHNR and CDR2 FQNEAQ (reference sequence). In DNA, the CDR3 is TGTGCCAGCAGCCCCCCGCTTGGTGGACAGGGGGGGGAGACCCAGTACTTC. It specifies CASSPPLGGQGGETQYF. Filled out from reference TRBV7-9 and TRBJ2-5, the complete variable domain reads DTGVSQNPRHKITKRGQNVTFRCDPISEHNRLYWYRQTLGQGPEFLTYFQNEAQLEKSRLLSDRFSAERPKGSFSTLEIQRTEQGDSAMYLCASSPPLGGQGGETQYFGPGTRLLVL.

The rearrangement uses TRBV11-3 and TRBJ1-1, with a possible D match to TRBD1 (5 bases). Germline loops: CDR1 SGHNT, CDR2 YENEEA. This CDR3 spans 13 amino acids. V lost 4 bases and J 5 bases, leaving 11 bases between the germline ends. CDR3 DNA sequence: TGTGCCAGCAGCTGGGGGGGGAATACTGAAGCTTTCTTT. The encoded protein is CASSWGGNTEAFF.

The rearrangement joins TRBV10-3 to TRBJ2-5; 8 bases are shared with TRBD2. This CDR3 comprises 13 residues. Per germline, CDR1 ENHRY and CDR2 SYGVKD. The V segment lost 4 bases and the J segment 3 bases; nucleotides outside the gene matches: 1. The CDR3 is CAISAGGEETQYF. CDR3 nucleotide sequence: TGTGCCATCAGTGCGGGGGGGGAAGAGACCCAGTACTTC.

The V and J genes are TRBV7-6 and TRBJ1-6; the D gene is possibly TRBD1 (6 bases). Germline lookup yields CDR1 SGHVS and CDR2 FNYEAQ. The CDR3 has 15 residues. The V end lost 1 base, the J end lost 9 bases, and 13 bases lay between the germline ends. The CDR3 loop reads CASSLVPGEASPLHF. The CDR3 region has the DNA TGTGCCAGCAGCTTAGTCCCAGGGGAGGCTTCACCCCTCCACTTT.

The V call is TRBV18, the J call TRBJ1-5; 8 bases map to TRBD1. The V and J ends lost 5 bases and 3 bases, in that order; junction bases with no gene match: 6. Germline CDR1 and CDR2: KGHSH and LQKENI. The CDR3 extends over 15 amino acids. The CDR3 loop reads CASSSGDRFNQPQHF. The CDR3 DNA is TGTGCCAGCTCATCGGGGGACAGGTTCAATCAGCCCCAGCATTTT.

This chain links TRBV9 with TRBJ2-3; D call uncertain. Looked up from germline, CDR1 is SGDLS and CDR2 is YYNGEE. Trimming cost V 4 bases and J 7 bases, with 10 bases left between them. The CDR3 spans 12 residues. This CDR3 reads CASSFNEYTQYF. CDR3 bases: TGTGCCAGCAGCTTTAACGAGTATACGCAGTATTTT.

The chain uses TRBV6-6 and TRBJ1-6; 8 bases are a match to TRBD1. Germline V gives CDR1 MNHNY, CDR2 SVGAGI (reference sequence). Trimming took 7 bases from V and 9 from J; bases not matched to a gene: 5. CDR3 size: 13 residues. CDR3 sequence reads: CASTDRGFSPLHF. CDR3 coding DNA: TGTGCCAGCACCGACAGGGGATTTTCACCCCTCCACTTT.

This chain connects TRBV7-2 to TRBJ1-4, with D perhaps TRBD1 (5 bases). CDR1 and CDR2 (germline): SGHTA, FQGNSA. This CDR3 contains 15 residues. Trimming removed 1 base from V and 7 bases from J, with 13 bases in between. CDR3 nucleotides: TGTGCCAGCAGCTTAGTGGGGGGATTCGGTGAAAAACTGTTTTTT. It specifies CASSLVGGFGEKLFF.